This T cell receptor (beta chain) comes out of a study of T cells in Graves' hyperthyroidism and ophthalmopathy. Study information: Peripheral blood was collected at initial diagnosis, before any treatment.

Study observations and caveats: Ophthalmopathy, which appeared later, was predicted by the model a median 6.5 months before onset. Clonotypes that were expanded in thyroid above 0.001 mostly appeared in blood too.

Trimming removed 1 base at V and 6 bases at J, with 10 bases between. This CDR3 has 13 amino acids. Per germline, CDR1 MNHEY and CDR2 SVGEGT. This clonotype has just a few counts. What it recognizes is unknown. From RNA transcripts, TCR beta CDR3 regions were amplified. The TCR CDR3 first-round RT-PCR relied on the HTBI primer set. Each CDR3 protein gets one entry after TCRdb re-called the multiplex PCR reads with MiXCR. The sample carries about 270,000 distinct CDR3 sequences, approximately 25% recorded once. V is TRBV6-2 or TRBV6-3 and J is TRBJ2-7; D gene ambiguous. The receptor was derived from a woman aged 35 to 49 with Graves' ophthalmopathy. Sequencing was done on a sample of blood. CDR3 nucleotide sequence: TGTGCCAGCAGTTACTGGATAGAGAGCGAGCAGTACTTC. Residues: CASSYWIESEQYF.